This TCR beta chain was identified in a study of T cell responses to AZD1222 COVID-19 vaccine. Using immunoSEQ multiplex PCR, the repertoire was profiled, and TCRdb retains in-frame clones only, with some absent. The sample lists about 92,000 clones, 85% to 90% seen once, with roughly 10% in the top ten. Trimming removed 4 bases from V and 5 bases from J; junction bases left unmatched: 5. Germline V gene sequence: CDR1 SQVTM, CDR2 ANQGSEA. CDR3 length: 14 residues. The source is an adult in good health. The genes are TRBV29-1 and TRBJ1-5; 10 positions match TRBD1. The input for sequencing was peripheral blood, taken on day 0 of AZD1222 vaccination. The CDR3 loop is CSVGGTGVDQPQHF. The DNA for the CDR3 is TGCAGCGTTGGGGGGACAGGGGTTGATCAGCCCCAGCATTTT.